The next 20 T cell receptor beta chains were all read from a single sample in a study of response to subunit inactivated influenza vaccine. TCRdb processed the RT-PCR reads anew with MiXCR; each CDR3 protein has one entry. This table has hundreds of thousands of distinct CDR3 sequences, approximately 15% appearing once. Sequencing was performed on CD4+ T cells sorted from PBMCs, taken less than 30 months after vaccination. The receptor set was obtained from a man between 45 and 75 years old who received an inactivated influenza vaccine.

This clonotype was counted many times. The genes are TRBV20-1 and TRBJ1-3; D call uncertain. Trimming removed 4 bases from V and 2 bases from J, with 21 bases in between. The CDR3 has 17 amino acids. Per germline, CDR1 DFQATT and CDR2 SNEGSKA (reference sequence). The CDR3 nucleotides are TGCAGTGCTACCCCGAGGTGGAGGGCGAAGACTGGAAACACCATATATTTT. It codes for CSATPRWRAKTGNTIYF.

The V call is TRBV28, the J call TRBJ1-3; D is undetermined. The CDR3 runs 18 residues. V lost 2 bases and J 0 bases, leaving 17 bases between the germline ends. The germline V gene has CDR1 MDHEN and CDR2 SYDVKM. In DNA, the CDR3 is TGTGCCAGCAGTTTACCCCTGGCAGGTTACGCCTCTGGAAACACCATATATTTT. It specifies CASSLPLAGYASGNTIYF.

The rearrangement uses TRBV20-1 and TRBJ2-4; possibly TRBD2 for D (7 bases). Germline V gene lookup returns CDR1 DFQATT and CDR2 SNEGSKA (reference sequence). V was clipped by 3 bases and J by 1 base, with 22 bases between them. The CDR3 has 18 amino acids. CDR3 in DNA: TGCAGTGCTAGGTCCACCTCCGCGGGGGCGCGTGCCAAAAACATTCAGTACTTC. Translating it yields CSARSTSAGARAKNIQYF.

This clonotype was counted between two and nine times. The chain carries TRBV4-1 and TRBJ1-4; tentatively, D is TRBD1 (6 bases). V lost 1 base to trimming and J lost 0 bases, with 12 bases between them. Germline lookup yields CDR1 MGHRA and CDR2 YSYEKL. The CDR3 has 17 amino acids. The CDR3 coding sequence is TGCGCCAGCAGCCAAGGACAGGCCTTAACAACTAATGAAAAACTGTTTTTT. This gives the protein CASSQGQALTTNEKLFF.

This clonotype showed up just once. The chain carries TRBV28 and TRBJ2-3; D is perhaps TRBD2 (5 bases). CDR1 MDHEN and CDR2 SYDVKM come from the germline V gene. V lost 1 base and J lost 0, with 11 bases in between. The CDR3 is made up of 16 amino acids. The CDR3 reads CASSLSGLGSTDTQYF. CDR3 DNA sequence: TGTGCCAGCAGTTTATCGGGGTTGGGTAGCACAGATACGCAGTATTTT.

DNA of the CDR3: TGCAGCGTTTACTCCGGGACATCCTACAATGAGCAGTTCTTC. Amino acid sequence: CSVYSGTSYNEQFF. The rearrangement uses TRBV29-1 and TRBJ2-1; D is possibly TRBD1 (6 bases). The ends were cut back, 5 bases at V and 1 base at J, with 12 bases in the middle. Germline assignment: CDR1 SQVTM and CDR2 ANQGSEA. This CDR3 contains 14 residues.

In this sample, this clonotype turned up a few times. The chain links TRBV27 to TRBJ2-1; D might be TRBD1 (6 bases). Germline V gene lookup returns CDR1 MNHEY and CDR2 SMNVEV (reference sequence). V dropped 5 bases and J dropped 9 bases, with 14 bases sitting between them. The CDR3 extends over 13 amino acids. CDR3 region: CASSKDRTGEQFF. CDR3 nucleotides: TGTGCCAGCAGTAAGGACAGAACGGGTGAGCAGTTCTTC.

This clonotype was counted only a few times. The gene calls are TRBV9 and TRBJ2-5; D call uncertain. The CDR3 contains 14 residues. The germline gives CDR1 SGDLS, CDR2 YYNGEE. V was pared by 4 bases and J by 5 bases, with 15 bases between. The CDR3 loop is CASSPSAMGETQYF. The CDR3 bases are TGTGCCAGCAGCCCCTCAGCGATGGGGGAGACCCAGTACTTC.

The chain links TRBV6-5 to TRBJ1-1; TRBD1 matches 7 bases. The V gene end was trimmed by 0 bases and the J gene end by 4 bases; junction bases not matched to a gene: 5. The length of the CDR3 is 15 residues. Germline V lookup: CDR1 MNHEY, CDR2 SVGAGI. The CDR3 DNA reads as TGTGCCAGCAGTTACTCGGTGCAGGGGGGCACTGAAGCTTTCTTT. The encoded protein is CASSYSVQGGTEAFF.

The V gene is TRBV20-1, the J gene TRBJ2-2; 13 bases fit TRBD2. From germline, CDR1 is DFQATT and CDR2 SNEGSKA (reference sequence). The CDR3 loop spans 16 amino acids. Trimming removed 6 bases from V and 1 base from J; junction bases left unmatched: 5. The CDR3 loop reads CSAPGTSGKNTGELFF. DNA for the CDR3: TGCAGTGCACCCGGGACTAGCGGGAAGAACACCGGGGAGCTGTTTTTT.

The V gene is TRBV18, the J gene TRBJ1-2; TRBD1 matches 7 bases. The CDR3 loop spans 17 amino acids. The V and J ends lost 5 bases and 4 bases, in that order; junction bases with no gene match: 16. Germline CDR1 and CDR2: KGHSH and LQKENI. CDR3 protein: CASSYRDRIDGAYGYTF. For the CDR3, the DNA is TGTGCCAGCTCATACCGGGACAGAATAGATGGGGCCTATGGCTACACCTTC.

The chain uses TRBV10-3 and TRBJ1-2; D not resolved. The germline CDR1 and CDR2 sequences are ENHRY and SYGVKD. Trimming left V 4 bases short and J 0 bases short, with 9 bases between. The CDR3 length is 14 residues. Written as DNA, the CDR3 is TGTGCCATCAGTGGGTCAGCCTCTAACTATGGCTACACCTTC. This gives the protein CAISGSASNYGYTF.

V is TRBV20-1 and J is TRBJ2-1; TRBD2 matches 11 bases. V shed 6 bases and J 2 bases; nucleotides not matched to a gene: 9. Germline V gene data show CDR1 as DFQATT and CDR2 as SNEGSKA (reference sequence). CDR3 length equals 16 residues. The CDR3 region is CSALQYSGGAYNEQFF. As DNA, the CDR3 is TGCAGTGCCTTACAATATAGCGGGGGGGCCTACAATGAGCAGTTCTTC.

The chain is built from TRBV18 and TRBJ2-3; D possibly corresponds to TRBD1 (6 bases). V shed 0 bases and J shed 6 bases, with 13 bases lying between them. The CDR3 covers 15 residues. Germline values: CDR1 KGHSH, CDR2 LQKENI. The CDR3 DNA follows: TGTGCCAGCTCACCACCGGGGGCCGTGAGGGATACGCAGTATTTT. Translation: CASSPPGAVRDTQYF.

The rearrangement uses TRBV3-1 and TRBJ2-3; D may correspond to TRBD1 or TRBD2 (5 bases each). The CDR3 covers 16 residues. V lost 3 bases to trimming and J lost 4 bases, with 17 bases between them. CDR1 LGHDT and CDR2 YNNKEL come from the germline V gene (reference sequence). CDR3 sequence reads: CASSQGPGPGSDTQYF. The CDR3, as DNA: TGTGCCAGCAGCCAGGGACCGGGCCCCGGCTCAGATACGCAGTATTTT.

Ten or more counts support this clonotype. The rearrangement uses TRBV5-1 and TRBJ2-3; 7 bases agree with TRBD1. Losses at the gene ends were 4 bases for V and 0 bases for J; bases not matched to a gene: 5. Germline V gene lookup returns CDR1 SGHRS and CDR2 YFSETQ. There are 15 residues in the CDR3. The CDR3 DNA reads TGCGCCAGCAGCAGGGACAGCCACAGCACAGATACGCAGTATTTT. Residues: CASSRDSHSTDTQYF.

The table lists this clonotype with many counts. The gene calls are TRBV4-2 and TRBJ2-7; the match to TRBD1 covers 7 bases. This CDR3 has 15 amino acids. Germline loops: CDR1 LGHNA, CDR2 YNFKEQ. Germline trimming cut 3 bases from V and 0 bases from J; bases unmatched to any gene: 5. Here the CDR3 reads CASSHEQGSSYEQYF. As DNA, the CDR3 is TGTGCCAGCAGCCACGAACAGGGGAGCTCCTACGAGCAGTACTTC.

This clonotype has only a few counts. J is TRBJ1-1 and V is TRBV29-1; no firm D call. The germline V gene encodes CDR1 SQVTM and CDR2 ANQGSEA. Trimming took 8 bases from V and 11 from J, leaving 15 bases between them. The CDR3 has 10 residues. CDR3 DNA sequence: TGCAGCTCCCGGGAGGGCGAGGCTTTCTTT. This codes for CSSREGEAFF.

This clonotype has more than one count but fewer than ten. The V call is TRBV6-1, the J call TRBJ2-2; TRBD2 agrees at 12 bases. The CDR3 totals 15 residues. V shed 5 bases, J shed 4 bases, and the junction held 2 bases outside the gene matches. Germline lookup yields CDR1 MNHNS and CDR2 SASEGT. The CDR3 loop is CASSLAGGPTGELFF. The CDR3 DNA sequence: TGTGCCAGCAGTCTAGCGGGGGGGCCCACCGGGGAGCTGTTTTTT.

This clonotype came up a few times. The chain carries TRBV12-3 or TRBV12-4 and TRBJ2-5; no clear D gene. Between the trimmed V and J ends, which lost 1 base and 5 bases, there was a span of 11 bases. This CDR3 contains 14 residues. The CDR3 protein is CASSLGTRAETQYF. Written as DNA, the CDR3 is TGTGCCAGCAGTTTAGGGACCCGGGCGGAGACCCAGTACTTC.